The clone carrying this T cell receptor beta chain was found a few times. This record belongs to a study of T cell changes during pregnancy in multiple sclerosis. The protocol was immunoSEQ multiplex PCR, while the TCRdb copy is restricted to in-frame clones and leaves out a portion. The table records roughly 30,000 clones, around 89% of them present only once. Germline V gene lookup returns CDR1 MNHNY and CDR2 SVGAGI (reference sequence). V lost 6 bases to trimming and J lost 4 bases; unmatched junction nucleotides: 7. This CDR3 is built from 15 residues. The sequence was obtained from a female donor in good health, enrolled as a control in a pregnancy study. The source was CD4+ T cells from peripheral blood mononuclear cells, collected in the first trimester of pregnancy. The chain couples TRBV6-6 to TRBJ2-2, with 8 bases fitting TRBD1. CDR3: CASSRDRGGTGELFF. CDR3 in DNA: TGTGCCAGCAGCCGTGACAGGGGAGGCACCGGGGAGCTGTTTTTT.